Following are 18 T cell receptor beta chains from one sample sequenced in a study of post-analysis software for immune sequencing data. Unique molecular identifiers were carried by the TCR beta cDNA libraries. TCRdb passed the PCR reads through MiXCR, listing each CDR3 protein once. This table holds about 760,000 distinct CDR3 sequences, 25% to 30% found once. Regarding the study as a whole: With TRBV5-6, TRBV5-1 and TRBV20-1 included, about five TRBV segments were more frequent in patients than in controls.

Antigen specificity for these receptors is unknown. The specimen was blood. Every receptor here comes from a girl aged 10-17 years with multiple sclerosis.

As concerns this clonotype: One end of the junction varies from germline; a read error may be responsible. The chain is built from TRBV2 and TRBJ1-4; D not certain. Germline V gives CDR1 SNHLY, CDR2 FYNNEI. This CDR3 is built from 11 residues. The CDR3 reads CAGSLVEKLFF. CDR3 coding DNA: TGTGCCGGCAGCCTTGTTGAAAAACTGTTTTTT.

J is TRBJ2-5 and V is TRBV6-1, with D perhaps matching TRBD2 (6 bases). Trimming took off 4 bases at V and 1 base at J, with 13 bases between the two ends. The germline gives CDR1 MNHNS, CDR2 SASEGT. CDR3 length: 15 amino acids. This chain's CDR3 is CASSVGGGAQETQYF. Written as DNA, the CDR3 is TGTGCCAGCAGTGTAGGAGGCGGGGCCCAAGAGACCCAGTACTTC.

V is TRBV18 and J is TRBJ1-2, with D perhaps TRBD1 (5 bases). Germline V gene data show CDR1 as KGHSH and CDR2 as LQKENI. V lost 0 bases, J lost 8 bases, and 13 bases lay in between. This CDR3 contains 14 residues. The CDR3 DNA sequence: TGTGCCAGCTCACCACCATTCCGGGACGGAGGCTACACCTTC. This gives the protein CASSPPFRDGGYTF.

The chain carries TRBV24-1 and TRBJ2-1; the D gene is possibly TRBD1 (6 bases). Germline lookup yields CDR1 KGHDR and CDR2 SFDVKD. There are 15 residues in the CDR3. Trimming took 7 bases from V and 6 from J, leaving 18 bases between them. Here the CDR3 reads CATSEGGFQPNEQFF. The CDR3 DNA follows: TGTGCCACCAGCGAAGGGGGTTTCCAACCCAATGAGCAGTTCTTC.

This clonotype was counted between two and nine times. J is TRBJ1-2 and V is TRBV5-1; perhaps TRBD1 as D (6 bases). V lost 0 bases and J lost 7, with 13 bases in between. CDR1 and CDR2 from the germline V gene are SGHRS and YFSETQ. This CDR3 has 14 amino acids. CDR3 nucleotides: TGCGCCAGCAGCTTGGCCTACGGGGGCGGTGGCTACACCTTC. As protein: CASSLAYGGGGYTF.

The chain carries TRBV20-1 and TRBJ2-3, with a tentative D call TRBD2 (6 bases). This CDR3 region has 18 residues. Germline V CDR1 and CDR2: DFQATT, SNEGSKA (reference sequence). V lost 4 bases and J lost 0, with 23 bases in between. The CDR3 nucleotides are TGCAGTGCTACCAACATGGGCGGGACGGGTGCTAGCACAGATACGCAGTATTTT. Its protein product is CSATNMGGTGASTDTQYF.

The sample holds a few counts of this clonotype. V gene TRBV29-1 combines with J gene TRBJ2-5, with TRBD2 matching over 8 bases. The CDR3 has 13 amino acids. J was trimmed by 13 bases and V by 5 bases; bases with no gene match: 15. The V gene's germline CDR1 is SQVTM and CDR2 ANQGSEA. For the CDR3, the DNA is TGCAGCGTTCTCCCCTCGGGTAGCGGGATTACGTACTTC. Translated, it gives CSVLPSGSGITYF. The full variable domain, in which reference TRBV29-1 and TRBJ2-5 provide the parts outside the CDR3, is SAVISQKPSRDICQRGTSLTIQCQVDSQVTMMFWYRQQPGQSLTLIATANQGSEATYESGFVIDKFPISRPNLTFSTLTVSNMSPEDSSIYLCSVLPSGSGITYFGPGTRLLVL.

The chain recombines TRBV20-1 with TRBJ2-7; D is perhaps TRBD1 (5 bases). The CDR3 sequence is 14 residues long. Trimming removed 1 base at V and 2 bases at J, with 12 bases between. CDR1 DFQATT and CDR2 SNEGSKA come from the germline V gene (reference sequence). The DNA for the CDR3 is TGCAGTGCTAGAGGGCAGGGTTTGACCTACGAGCAGTACTTC. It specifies CSARGQGLTYEQYF.

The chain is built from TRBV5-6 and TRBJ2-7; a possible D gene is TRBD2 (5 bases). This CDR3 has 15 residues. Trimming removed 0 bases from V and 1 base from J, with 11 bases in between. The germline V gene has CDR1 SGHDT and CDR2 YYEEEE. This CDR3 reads CASSLAVGSSYEQYF. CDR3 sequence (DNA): TGTGCCAGCAGCTTGGCCGTGGGGAGTTCCTACGAGCAGTACTTC.

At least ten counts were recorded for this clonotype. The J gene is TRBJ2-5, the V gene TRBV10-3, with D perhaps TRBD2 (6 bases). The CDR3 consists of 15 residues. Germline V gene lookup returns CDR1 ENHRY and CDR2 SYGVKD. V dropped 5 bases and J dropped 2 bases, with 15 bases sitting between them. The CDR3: CAISPGTSYQETQYF. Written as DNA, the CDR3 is TGTGCCATCAGTCCCGGGACTTCCTATCAAGAGACCCAGTACTTC.

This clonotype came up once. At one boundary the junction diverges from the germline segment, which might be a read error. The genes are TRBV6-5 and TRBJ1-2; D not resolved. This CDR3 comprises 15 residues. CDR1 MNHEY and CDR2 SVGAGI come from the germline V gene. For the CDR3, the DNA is TGTGCCAGTAGTTACATCAGCACCTTTCGCTATGGCTACACCTTC. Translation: CASSYISTFRYGYTF.

The CDR3 is CASSQEEGARGTQYF. The CDR3 nucleotides are TGCGCCAGCAGCCAAGAAGAGGGGGCAAGGGGGACCCAGTACTTC. The genes are TRBV4-1 and TRBJ2-7; 7 positions agree with TRBD1. TRBJ2-5 explains the end of the DNA better; the J call may be wrong. Germline V lookup: CDR1 MGHRA, CDR2 YSYEKL. The CDR3 is 15 amino acids.

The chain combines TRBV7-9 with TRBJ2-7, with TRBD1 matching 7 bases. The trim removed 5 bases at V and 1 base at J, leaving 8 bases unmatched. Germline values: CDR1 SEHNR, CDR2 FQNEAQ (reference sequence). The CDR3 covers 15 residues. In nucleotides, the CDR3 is TGTGCCAGCAGCCCCCGGGACAGCCCTTCCTACGAGCAGTACTTC. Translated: CASSPRDSPSYEQYF.

CDR3 DNA: TGTGCCAGCAGCTTGCGGACAGGGGCCGGGGGTACGCAGTATTTT. This sequence encodes CASSLRTGAGGTQYF. The J gene is TRBJ2-3, the V gene TRBV6-5; TRBD1 agrees at 9 bases. J lost 8 bases, V lost 6 bases, and 12 bases had no gene match. The CDR3 totals 15 residues. The germline gives CDR1 MNHEY, CDR2 SVGAGI.

CDR3 loop: CASSSNGLLSSEQYF. CDR3 DNA: TGTGCCAGCAGTTCGAATGGACTGTTGTCGAGCGAGCAGTACTTC. J is TRBJ2-7 and V is TRBV6-1; D possibly corresponds to TRBD2 (5 bases). V was cut by 5 bases and J by 6 bases, with 20 bases left in between. Germline lookup yields CDR1 MNHNS and CDR2 SASEGT. The CDR3 has 15 residues.

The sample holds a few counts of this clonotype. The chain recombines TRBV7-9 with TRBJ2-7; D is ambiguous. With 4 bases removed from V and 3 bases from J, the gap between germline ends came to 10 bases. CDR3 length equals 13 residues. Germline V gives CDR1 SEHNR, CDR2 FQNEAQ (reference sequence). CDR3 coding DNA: TGTGCCAGCAGCTCTATATACAGCTACGAGCAGTACTTC. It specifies CASSSIYSYEQYF.

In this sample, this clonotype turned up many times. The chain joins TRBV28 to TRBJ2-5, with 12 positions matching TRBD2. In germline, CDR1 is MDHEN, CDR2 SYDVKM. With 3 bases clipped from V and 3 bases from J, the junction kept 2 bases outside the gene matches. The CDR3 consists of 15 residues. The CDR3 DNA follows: TGTGCCAGCAGTTTCCTAGCGGGGGGGAAAGAGACCCAGTACTTC. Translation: CASSFLAGGKETQYF.

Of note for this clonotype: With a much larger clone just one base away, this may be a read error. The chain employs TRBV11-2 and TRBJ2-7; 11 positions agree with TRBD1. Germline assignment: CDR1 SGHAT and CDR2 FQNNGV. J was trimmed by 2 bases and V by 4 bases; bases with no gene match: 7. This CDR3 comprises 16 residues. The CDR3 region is CASSSRTGGEPYEQYF. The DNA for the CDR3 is TGTGCCAGCAGCTCACGGACAGGGGGCGAACCCTACGAGCAGTACTTC.